This is a list of T cell receptor beta chains from one sample in a study of sequential checkpoint blockade in melanoma. Assay: immunoSEQ multiplex PCR; the TCRdb copy retains only in-frame clones and omits some. The sample records 12,000 to 15,000 clones, around half being singletons. The material sequenced was CD8+ T cells sorted from blood (inferred from file names), taken from a patient given nivolumab and ipilimumab in sequence. These receptors all come from a human donor with melanoma. Each CDR3 is given with its conserved first and last residue. Each record gives: D gene, V gene, clone size, J gene, CDR3 protein, CDR3 DNA. D genes are given only for firm matches. A clone size is listed for some rows: how often the clone was seen (once, few, many), or a class if it is expanded.

TRBD2,TRBV27,.,TRBJ2-1,CASRIGASGSGEQFF,TGTGCCAGCAGAATTGGCGCTAGCGGGTCGGGGGAGCAGTTCTTC
.,TRBV29-1,.,TRBJ2-7,CSVDDRSYEQYF,TGCAGCGTTGATGACAGATCCTACGAGCAGTACTTC
.,TRBV7-9,.,TRBJ2-3,CASSLGADTQYF,TGTGCCAGCAGCTTGGGGGCGGATACGCAGTATTTT
TRBD2,TRBV6-1,.,TRBJ2-1,CASSGTLAGVSNEQFF,TGTGCCAGCAGTGGGACACTAGCGGGGGTTTCCAATGAGCAGTTCTTC
.,TRBV6-5,.,TRBJ2-5,CASTSPRGTQYF,TGTGCCAGCACTTCGCCCCGAGGGACCCAGTACTTC
.,TRBV2,once,TRBJ1-5,CASQDVGQPQHF,TGTGCCAGCCAAGACGTCGGGCAGCCCCAGCATTTT
.,TRBV19,few,TRBJ1-5,CASSQGVNLGPQHF,TGTGCCAGTAGTCAAGGGGTGAACTTAGGGCCCCAGCATTTT
TRBD2,TRBV12-5,few,TRBJ2-3,CASGPGTSGRVTDTQYF,TGTGCTAGTGGTCCTGGGACTAGCGGGAGGGTGACAGATACGCAGTATTTT
.,TRBV11-1,medium-sized,TRBJ2-7,CASSLTGPEQYF,TGTGCCAGCAGCTTAACGGGTCCCGAGCAGTACTTC
TRBD2,TRBV14,.,TRBJ2-1,CASSQEGGGDLSYNEQFF,TGTGCCAGCAGCCAAGAAGGTGGGGGGGACCTCTCCTACAATGAGCAGTTCTTC
.,TRBV5-5,.,TRBJ1-2,CASSLDRGTYGYTF,TGTGCCAGCAGCTTGGATCGGGGGACCTATGGCTACACCTTC
.,TRBV19,few,TRBJ2-7,CASSERGALPFYEQYF,TGTGCCAGTAGTGAACGGGGGGCCCTTCCGTTCTACGAGCAGTACTTC
TRBD2,TRBV28,once,TRBJ2-3,CASSYRARLAGSYLSTDTQYF,TGTGCCAGCAGTTACCGCGCAAGACTAGCGGGGAGTTACTTAAGCACAGATACGCAGTATTTT
TRBD2,TRBV9,.,TRBJ2-3,CASSVQSGGTTDTQYF,TGTGCCAGCAGCGTGCAAAGCGGGGGTACCACAGATACGCAGTATTTT
TRBD2,TRBV6-1,.,TRBJ2-1,CASSDGLAEYNEQFF,TGTGCCAGCAGTGATGGACTAGCGGAATACAATGAGCAGTTCTTC
.,TRBV7-9,.,TRBJ2-7,CASSQEGGQSYEQYF,TGTGCCAGCAGCCAAGAAGGCGGACAGTCCTACGAGCAGTACTTC
TRBD2,TRBV6-5,once,TRBJ2-5,CASSRAGKSQETQYF,TGTGCCAGCAGTAGAGCGGGGAAATCCCAAGAGACCCAGTACTTC
.,TRBV28,few,TRBJ2-7,CASSLGGSSYEQYF,TGTGCCAGCAGTTTGGGGGGAAGCTCCTACGAGCAGTACTTC
.,TRBV9,.,TRBJ2-3,CASSGSTDTQYF,TGTGCCAGCAGCGGTTCGACAGATACGCAGTATTTT
.,TRBV28,once,TRBJ1-1,CASSFTENTEAFF,TGTGCCAGCAGTTTCACAGAGAACACTGAAGCTTTCTTT
TRBD1,TRBV4-3,.,TRBJ1-2,CASSQGTGGNYGYTF,TGCGCCAGCAGCCAAGGGACAGGGGGGAACTATGGCTACACCTTC
.,TRBV5-1,.,TRBJ1-1,CASSKAGKTEAFF,TGCGCCAGCAGCAAGGCCGGGAAAACTGAAGCTTTCTTT
TRBD2,TRBV6-5,.,TRBJ2-7,CASSSHTSGGAYEQYF,TGTGCCAGCAGTTCCCATACTAGCGGGGGTGCCTACGAGCAGTACTTC
.,TRBV2,.,TRBJ2-7,CASSARSSYEQYF,TGTGCCAGTTCGGCGCGGAGCTCCTACGAGCAGTACTTC
.,TRBV2,.,TRBJ2-1,CASSEGAQRLEQFF,TGTGCCAGCAGTGAGGGCGCCCAAAGGCTTGAGCAGTTCTTC
TRBD1,TRBV27,.,TRBJ2-1,CASSRDRGNEQFF,TGTGCCAGCAGTAGAGACAGGGGCAATGAGCAGTTCTTC
.,TRBV5-5,.,TRBJ2-7,CASSIGGSSYEQYF,TGTGCCAGCAGCATCGGCGGGTCCTCCTACGAGCAGTACTTC
.,TRBV13,.,TRBJ2-3,CASSFGGRTTDTQYF,TGTGCCAGCAGCTTCGGGGGGCGAACAACAGATACGCAGTATTTT
TRBD2,TRBV27,.,TRBJ2-3,CASSLGAGGPGTDTQYF,TGTGCCAGCAGTTTGGGAGCGGGAGGGCCAGGCACAGATACGCAGTATTTT
.,TRBV11-1,.,TRBJ1-4,CASSLEGGKVFEKLFF,TGTGCCAGCAGCTTAGAAGGCGGGAAAGTCTTTGAAAAACTGTTTTTT
TRBD2,TRBV29-1,once,TRBJ2-2,CSVDVAGEVAGELFF,TGCAGCGTTGACGTAGCGGGAGAGGTCGCCGGGGAGCTGTTTTTT
.,TRBV11-2,once,TRBJ2-5,CAGGPGGYMETQYF,TGTGCCGGGGGACCGGGGGGCTATATGGAGACCCAGTACTTC
.,TRBV19,.,TRBJ1-1,CASSYQGRRTEAFF,TGTGCCAGTAGTTACCAGGGGCGGCGCACTGAAGCTTTCTTT
.,TRBV5-6,.,TRBJ1-4,CASSLEAGMTGKLFF,TGTGCCAGCAGCTTGGAAGCCGGGATGACAGGAAAACTGTTTTTT
TRBD1,TRBV7-9,.,TRBJ2-1,CASSRQGFSYNEQFF,TGTGCCAGCAGCCGACAGGGCTTTTCCTACAATGAGCAGTTCTTC
TRBD1,TRBV5-6,.,TRBJ2-7,CASSWTGSYEQYF,TGTGCCAGCAGCTGGACAGGGTCCTACGAGCAGTACTTC
.,TRBV7-7,.,TRBJ2-5,CASSLGPSLETQYF,TGTGCCAGCAGCTTAGGTCCTAGCCTAGAGACCCAGTACTTC
TRBD1,TRBV7-6,few,TRBJ1-1,CASSDDRGENTEAFF,TGTGCCAGCAGCGACGACAGGGGCGAGAACACTGAAGCTTTCTTT
TRBD1,TRBV11-1,.,TRBJ1-2,CASSLDSGQLYGYTF,TGTGCCAGCAGCTTAGATTCGGGACAGCTCTATGGCTACACCTTC
TRBD1,TRBV5-6,.,TRBJ1-2,CASSYGQGVYGHTF,TGTGCCAGCAGCTACGGACAGGGGGTGTATGGCCACACCTTC
TRBD1,TRBV2,few,TRBJ2-7,CASSLRDRVAEQYF,TGTGCCAGCAGCCTGCGGGACAGGGTGGCCGAGCAGTACTTC
.,TRBV11-2,few,TRBJ2-1,CASSLVESYNEQFF,TGTGCCAGCAGCTTAGTCGAGAGTTACAATGAGCAGTTCTTC
.,TRBV6-1,.,TRBJ2-7,CAISEGGRGRTYEQYF,TGTGCCATCAGTGAGGGGGGGAGAGGGAGGACTTACGAGCAGTACTTC
TRBD1,TRBV4-1,.,TRBJ1-5,CASSQADRPNQPQHF,TGCGCCAGCAGCCAGGCGGACAGGCCCAATCAGCCCCAGCATTTT
TRBD2,TRBV5-6,.,TRBJ2-1,CASSPPGGEQFF,TGTGCCAGCAGCCCACCGGGGGGGGAGCAGTTCTTC